Each of the 10 T cell receptor beta chains below was sequenced from the same sample in a study of shared clonotypes between healthy human individuals. Sequencing used immunoSEQ multiplex PCR; TCRdb keeps in-frame clones, though not all of them. The table lists roughly 1.5 million clones, approximately 98% of them singletons. Sequenced sample: naive CD4+ T cells sorted from blood. Subset noted: CD45RA+ positively selected. These receptor sequences come from a man aged 25 to 40 in good health.

The rearrangement joins TRBV7-2 to TRBJ2-1; D uncertain. The CDR3 spans 16 residues. The germline V gene has CDR1 SGHTA and CDR2 FQGNSA. V gave up 5 bases and J gave up 5 bases, with 19 bases separating them. The CDR3 DNA reads TGTGCCAGCAGCCCTAGACCGCCAGGCCAAGACAATGAGCAGTTCTTC. This sequence encodes CASSPRPPGQDNEQFF. Supplemented by reference TRBV7-2 and TRBJ2-1, the full variable domain reads GAGVSQSPSNKVTEKGKDVELRCDPISGHTALYWYRQSLGQGLEFLIYFQGNSAPDKSGLPSDRFSAERTGGSVSTLTIQRTQQEDSAVYLCASSPRPPGQDNEQFFGPGTRLTVL.

A remark on this clone: The identical CDR3 is also encoded by other nucleotide sequences in the sample. This chain links TRBV5-4 with TRBJ2-7, with D uncertain. The CDR3 is made up of 13 amino acids. Germline V CDR1 and CDR2: SGHNT, YYREEE (reference sequence). V was cut by 0 bases and J by 0 bases, with 4 bases left in between. The CDR3 here is CASSLAPSYEQYF. The CDR3 coding sequence is TGTGCCAGCAGCTTGGCCCCCTCCTACGAGCAGTACTTC. Using reference TRBV5-4 and TRBJ2-7 for the parts outside the CDR3, the full variable domain is ETGVTQSPTHLIKTRGQQVTLRCSSQSGHNTVSWYQQALGQGPQFIFQYYREEENGRGNFPPRFSGLQFPNYSSELNVNALELDDSALYLCASSLAPSYEQYFGPGTRLTVT.

The gene calls are TRBV19 and TRBJ2-3, with 7 bases fitting TRBD2. V lost 4 bases, J lost 4 bases, and 8 bases stayed unmatched. Germline V CDR1 and CDR2: LNHDA, SQIVND (reference sequence). CDR3 length: 15 amino acids. The CDR3 spells CASSKAGAVADTQYF. For the CDR3, the DNA is TGTGCCAGTAGTAAGGCGGGAGCGGTGGCAGATACGCAGTATTTT. The full variable domain, rest sourced from reference TRBV19 and TRBJ2-3, is DGGITQSPKYLFRKEGQNVTLSCEQNLNHDAMYWYRQDPGQGLRLIYYSQIVNDFQKGDIAEGYSVSREKKESFPLTVTSAQKNPTAFYLCASSKAGAVADTQYFGPGTRLTVL.

The genes are TRBV28 and TRBJ2-1; 9 nucleotides align to TRBD2. Germline CDR1 and CDR2: MDHEN and SYDVKM. The junction had 9 bases not matched to a gene; V was cut back by 4 bases and J by 8 bases. CDR3 length: 15 residues. The CDR3, as DNA: TGTGCCAGCAGTTCCGGGACTAGCCGGGCTTATGAGCAGTTCTTC. It is translated as CASSSGTSRAYEQFF.

This clone was observed once. V and J are TRBV19 and TRBJ2-1; 13 nucleotides align to TRBD2. CDR1 is LNHDA and CDR2 is SQIVND in the germline V gene (reference sequence). The junction had 10 bases not matched to a gene; V was cut back by 5 bases and J by 9 bases. The CDR3 has 16 amino acids. The CDR3 here is CASSLGLAGKLSEQFF. The CDR3 nucleotides are TGTGCCAGTAGTCTGGGACTAGCGGGAAAGTTGAGTGAGCAGTTCTTC.

The V gene is TRBV18, the J gene TRBJ1-5; 7 bases are a match to TRBD1. Unmatched junction bases numbered 6, after V lost 3 bases and J lost 7 bases. CDR3 size: 14 residues. The germline V gene has CDR1 KGHSH and CDR2 LQKENI. The CDR3 nucleotides are TGTGCCAGCTCACCGAAAGGGGGCGGGCAGCCCCAGCATTTT. Protein: CASSPKGGGQPQHF.

J is TRBJ2-7 and V is TRBV5-4; 10 bases map to TRBD2. CDR3 size: 17 residues. Germline V CDR1 and CDR2: SGHNT, YYREEE (reference sequence). Losses at the gene ends were 9 bases for V and 0 bases for J; bases not matched to a gene: 15. The CDR3 DNA reads TGTGCCACCACCCCTCGGGGCGGGACTAGCGACTCCTACGAGCAGTACTTC. Residues: CATTPRGGTSDSYEQYF.

The rearrangement uses TRBV27 and TRBJ1-2; TRBD1 aligns across 8 bases. Germline values: CDR1 MNHEY, CDR2 SMNVEV (reference sequence). Trimming cost V 2 bases and J 3 bases; bases outside gene matches: 5. The CDR3 covers 15 residues. The CDR3 protein is CASSLAVRGHYGYTF. The CDR3 DNA is TGTGCCAGCAGTTTAGCGGTCAGGGGGCACTATGGCTACACCTTC.

This chain joins TRBV7-9 and TRBJ1-4; the match to TRBD1 covers 8 bases. Per the germline V gene, CDR1 is SEHNR and CDR2 is FQNEAQ (reference sequence). V trimming: 7 bases; J trimming: 6 bases; junction bases outside the gene matches: 7. The CDR3 is 14 amino acids. Here the CDR3 DNA reads TGTGCCAGCACCAACAGGGGGAGACATGAAAAACTGTTTTTT. It is translated as CASTNRGRHEKLFF.

CDR3 coding DNA: TGTGCCAGCAGTAGGACAGGGGGAAGAAGTGAAAAACTGTTTTTT. Protein product: CASSRTGGRSEKLFF. J is TRBJ1-4 and V is TRBV27; TRBD1 aligns across 10 bases. Looked up from germline, CDR1 is MNHEY and CDR2 is SMNVEV (reference sequence). CDR3 length equals 15 residues. After removal of 5 bases from V and 7 bases from J, the junction contained 7 bases not matched to a gene. The whole variable domain, filled in from reference TRBV27 and TRBJ1-4, reads EAQVTQNPRYLITVTGKKLTVTCSQNMNHEYMSWYRQDPGLGLRQIYYSMNVEVTDKGDVPEGYKVSRKEKRNFPLILESPSPNQTSLYFCASSRTGGRSEKLFFGSGTQLSVL.